The 28 T cell receptor beta chains below all came from one sample that was sequenced in a study of shared clonotypes between healthy human individuals. Sequencing was performed with immunoSEQ multiplex PCR; in TCRdb, only in-frame clones are kept and a portion is missing. The sample carries around 2.1 million clones, approximately 96% recorded once. Sequenced sample: naive CD4+ T cells sorted from blood. Subset in this sample: CD45RA+ positively selected. Receptors originate from a man aged 18-30 years in good health.

The CDR3 here is CASSQEPGVDQAGYTF. CDR3 nucleotides: TGTGCCAGCAGCCAAGAGCCAGGCGTCGATCAGGCTGGCTACACCTTC. The chain links TRBV4-2 to TRBJ1-2; D remains ambiguous. The CDR3 has 16 residues. Trimming shortened V by 0 bases and J by 7 bases, and 18 bases separated the two germline ends. Germline V lookup: CDR1 LGHNA, CDR2 YNFKEQ.

The gene calls are TRBV6-5 and TRBJ2-7, with 11 positions matching TRBD2. This CDR3 region has 15 residues. Germline V lookup: CDR1 MNHEY, CDR2 SVGAGI. After removal of 2 bases from V and 4 bases from J, the junction contained 4 bases not matched to a gene. DNA for the CDR3: TGTGCCAGCAGTTACCAAAGGACTAGCGGGTACGAGCAGTACTTC. It encodes CASSYQRTSGYEQYF.

This clone was recorded only once. V and J are TRBV15 and TRBJ2-3; D tentatively reads TRBD1 or TRBD2 (5 bases each). V dropped 5 bases and J dropped 4 bases, with 19 bases sitting between them. The germline gives CDR1 LNHNV, CDR2 YYDKDF (reference sequence). This CDR3 is built from 16 residues. The CDR3, as DNA: TGTGCCACCAGCGGGACCCAATTTTTTAGCGCAGATACGCAGTATTTT. As protein: CATSGTQFFSADTQYF.

This clone was picked up one time. The J gene is TRBJ2-6, the V gene TRBV29-1, with D hard to call. CDR3 length: 16 residues. CDR1 SQVTM and CDR2 ANQGSEA come from the germline V gene. V was shortened by 2 bases and J by 4 bases, with 15 bases between the two germline ends. In DNA form, the CDR3 reads TGCAGCGTTGAATCGCCAGGTGGGTCCGGGGCCAACGTCCTGACTTTC. The encoded protein is CSVESPGGSGANVLTF.

V is TRBV30 and J is TRBJ2-5, with 10 bases fitting TRBD2. Germline-derived CDR1 and CDR2 are GTSNPN and SVGIG (reference sequence). This CDR3 has 13 residues. V was clipped by 5 bases and J by 6 bases; unmatched bases: 6. CDR3 residues: CAWVAGGGKTQYF. In nucleotides, the CDR3 is TGTGCCTGGGTAGCGGGAGGTGGGAAGACCCAGTACTTC. Combining the CDR3 with reference TRBV30 and TRBJ2-5 gives the whole variable domain SQTIHQWPATLVQPVGSPLSLECTVEGTSNPNLYWYRQAAGRGLQLLFYSVGIGQISSEVPQNLSASRPQDRQFILSSKKLLLSDSGFYLCAWVAGGGKTQYFGPGTRLLVL.

This clone has a single count. The rearrangement links TRBV10-1 to TRBJ2-3; D possibly corresponds to TRBD1 (5 bases). The CDR3 has 14 residues. V was clipped by 0 bases and J by 4 bases, with 8 bases between them. CDR1 and CDR2 from the germline V gene are WNHNN and SYGVQD (reference sequence). In nucleotides, the CDR3 is TGCGCCAGCAGTGAGTCGTTAGGGGCAGATACGCAGTATTTT. Its translation: CASSESLGADTQYF.

With respect to this clone: Other DNA sequences in this sample translate to the same CDR3. The rearrangement uses TRBV10-3 and TRBJ1-2; TRBD1 is a possible D gene (5 bases). V was cut by 8 bases and J by 2 bases, with 12 bases left in between. The CDR3 contains 13 residues. CDR1 and CDR2 from the germline V gene are ENHRY and SYGVKD. The CDR3 DNA follows: TGTGCCATCTCCGAAAGGGACAACTATGGCTACACCTTC. Translating gives CAISERDNYGYTF.

The chain uses TRBV7-9 and TRBJ2-7; 7 bases map to TRBD2. V was pared by 5 bases and J by 9 bases, with 7 bases of the junction left unmatched. The CDR3 covers 12 residues. Germline values: CDR1 SEHNR, CDR2 FQNEAQ (reference sequence). This chain's CDR3 is CASSVLERGQYF. DNA of the CDR3: TGTGCCAGCAGCGTCTTGGAGCGGGGGCAGTACTTC.

This chain uses TRBV11-2 with TRBJ1-1, with TRBD1 as a possible D gene (6 bases). CDR1 is SGHAT, CDR2 FQNNGV, per germline. The CDR3 sequence is 15 residues long. The V and J ends lost 3 bases and 4 bases respectively, with 15 bases between them. The chain's CDR3 is CASSFTSGTITEAFF. In nucleotides, the CDR3 is TGTGCCAGCAGCTTCACATCCGGGACAATCACTGAAGCTTTCTTT.

The rearrangement joins TRBV5-1 to TRBJ2-5, with TRBD2 identical over 8 bases. V dropped 2 bases and J dropped 1; count of bases not matched to a gene: 7. The CDR3 length is 16 residues. Germline V gene lookup returns CDR1 SGHRS and CDR2 YFSETQ. The CDR3 is CASSLSLAGTQETQYF. The CDR3 bases are TGCGCCAGCAGCTTAAGTCTAGCGGGCACCCAAGAGACCCAGTACTTC.

The chain couples TRBV6-5 to TRBJ1-1, with a weak D call TRBD1 (5 bases). Germline V CDR1 and CDR2: MNHEY, SVGAGI. V was cut by 4 bases and J by 4 bases, with 19 bases left in between. This CDR3 is 16 amino acids long. CDR3 protein: CASSWDPGSTGTEAFF. In DNA form, the CDR3 reads TGTGCCAGCAGTTGGGACCCTGGGTCGACGGGCACTGAAGCTTTCTTT.

This rearrangement joins TRBV5-1 to TRBJ1-1, with TRBD1 identical over 9 bases. Germline V lookup: CDR1 SGHRS, CDR2 YFSETQ. The length of the CDR3 is 15 residues. The V gene end was trimmed by 0 bases and the J gene end by 4 bases; junction bases not matched to a gene: 4. The CDR3 is CASSLALDRGTEAFF. DNA of the CDR3: TGCGCCAGCAGCTTGGCCCTGGACAGGGGCACTGAAGCTTTCTTT.

The V call is TRBV5-1, the J call TRBJ1-1, with 7 bases fitting TRBD1. The germline CDR1 and CDR2 sequences are SGHRS and YFSETQ. Germline trimming cut 3 bases from V and 7 bases from J; bases unmatched to any gene: 9. This CDR3 has 14 residues. CDR3 DNA sequence: TGCGCCAGCAGCTGGGGCGACAGGGATGTTGAAGCTTTCTTT. It yields the protein CASSWGDRDVEAFF.

This clone was observed once. The CDR3 coding sequence is TGCGCCAGCAGCTTGAACGGGGGGAACGCAGATACGCAGTATTTT. This gives the protein CASSLNGGNADTQYF. J is TRBJ2-3 and V is TRBV5-1, with 7 bases identical to TRBD2. The ends lost 1 base at V and 4 bases at J; junction bases unmatched: 6. The CDR3 totals 15 residues. Germline CDR1 and CDR2: SGHRS and YFSETQ.

The chain is built from TRBV5-6 and TRBJ1-5; possibly TRBD1 for D (5 bases). The V end was cut by 1 base, the J end by 7 bases, with 12 bases between. CDR3 length equals 14 residues. The germline V gene has CDR1 SGHDT and CDR2 YYEEEE. Written as DNA, the CDR3 is TGTGCCAGCAGCTTGAACATTGGGGGACAGCCCCAGCATTTT. This gives the protein CASSLNIGGQPQHF.

The genes are TRBV10-1 and TRBJ2-3, with 9 bases aligning to TRBD2. This CDR3 has 14 residues. CDR1 and CDR2 from the germline V gene are WNHNN and SYGVQD (reference sequence). V was pared by 2 bases and J by 6 bases, with 3 bases of the junction left unmatched. The CDR3 coding sequence is TGCGCCAGCAGTGAGGGGACTAGCTGGGATACGCAGTATTTT. It specifies CASSEGTSWDTQYF.

CDR3 in amino acids: CASSGQASIGTDTQYF. In nucleotides, the CDR3 is TGTGCCAGCAGTGGCCAAGCGAGCATCGGCACAGATACGCAGTATTTT. The V call is TRBV6-1, the J call TRBJ2-3; D is uncertain. The CDR3 totals 16 residues. CDR1 MNHNS and CDR2 SASEGT come from the germline V gene. V lost 4 bases and J lost 1, with 15 bases in between.

In nucleotides, the CDR3 is TGCGCCAGCAGCTCCGACCTCATTGCAGATACGCAGTATTTT. The encoded protein is CASSSDLIADTQYF. The chain employs TRBV5-1 and TRBJ2-3; D is undetermined. The germline V and J ends were trimmed by 3 bases and 4 bases, with 12 bases remaining between them. The CDR3 is 14 amino acids. The germline gives CDR1 SGHRS, CDR2 YFSETQ.

V usage is TRBV7-2 and J usage is TRBJ2-7; the D is unclear. Looked up from germline, CDR1 is SGHTA and CDR2 is FQGNSA. The length of the CDR3 is 14 residues. The ends were cut back, 2 bases at V and 3 bases at J, with 11 bases in the middle. The CDR3 is CASSLRFWGYEQYF. CDR3 DNA sequence: TGTGCCAGCAGCTTAAGATTTTGGGGCTACGAGCAGTACTTC.

The chain carries TRBV10-1 and TRBJ2-3; D ambiguous. This CDR3 has 16 residues. V dropped 0 bases and J dropped 1 base, with 11 bases sitting between them. From germline, CDR1 is WNHNN and CDR2 SYGVQD (reference sequence). The CDR3 sequence: CASSESKGKGTDTQYF. DNA of the CDR3: TGCGCCAGCAGTGAGTCGAAAGGGAAGGGCACAGATACGCAGTATTTT.

The chain is built from TRBV30 and TRBJ1-2; D remains ambiguous. Trimming took 3 bases from V and 5 from J, leaving 10 bases between them. The germline V gene has CDR1 GTSNPN and CDR2 SVGIG (reference sequence). This CDR3 contains 12 residues. The CDR3 coding sequence is TGTGCCTGGAGCCGAAGATATTATGGCTACACCTTC. It encodes CAWSRRYYGYTF.

This chain uses TRBV10-2 with TRBJ2-5; D might be TRBD1 (6 bases). The CDR3 covers 15 residues. Trimming removed 3 bases from V and 3 bases from J, with 14 bases in between. From germline, CDR1 is WSHSY and CDR2 SAAADI. The CDR3 is CASSEPRTAKETQYF. CDR3 bases: TGCGCCAGCAGTGAACCCCGGACAGCCAAAGAGACCCAGTACTTC.

The chain carries TRBV2 and TRBJ2-5, with D perhaps TRBD1 or TRBD2 (5 bases each). There are 14 residues in the CDR3. The V gene lost 6 bases and the J gene lost 1 base, with 12 bases spanning the gap. Germline CDR1 and CDR2: SNHLY and FYNNEI. DNA of the CDR3: TGTGCCAGCAGCCCCGGGGCTACCCAAGAGACCCAGTACTTC. It yields the protein CASSPGATQETQYF.

Turning to this clone: The junction shows a germline mismatch at one end, possibly a read error. The V gene is TRBV18, the J gene TRBJ1-4; maybe TRBD1 (5 bases). The germline gives CDR1 KGHSH, CDR2 LQKENI. This CDR3 comprises 14 residues. CDR3 region: CASSTPDKGKLLFF. CDR3 DNA sequence: TGTGCCAGCTCAACACCCGACAAGGGGAAACTGCTGTTTTTT.

The chain uses TRBV7-2 and TRBJ1-1, with D unresolved. Trimming took 5 bases from V and 0 from J, leaving 10 bases between them. The CDR3 consists of 14 residues. Germline V gene data show CDR1 as SGHTA and CDR2 as FQGNSA. The CDR3 DNA is TGTGCCAGCAGCGCCTTCCAGGTGAACACTGAAGCTTTCTTT. Protein: CASSAFQVNTEAFF.

The chain recombines TRBV14 with TRBJ2-7; tentative D call: TRBD1 (6 bases). CDR1 and CDR2 from the germline V gene are SGHDN and FVKESK. Deletions cut 2 bases from V and 1 base from J, with 15 bases between. The CDR3 has 16 residues. The CDR3 nucleotides are TGTGCCAGCAGCCAATTTTTAACAGGGTTTTCCTACGAGCAGTACTTC. It codes for CASSQFLTGFSYEQYF.

The V gene is TRBV6-6, the J gene TRBJ2-3, with D unresolved. The CDR3 is 12 residues long. V was clipped by 5 bases and J by 2 bases, with 5 bases between them. Germline V gives CDR1 MNHNY, CDR2 SVGAGI (reference sequence). The CDR3 region has the DNA TGTGCCAGCAGTCTCCACACAGATACGCAGTATTTT. This sequence encodes CASSLHTDTQYF.

J is TRBJ2-7 and V is TRBV2, with D possibly being TRBD2 (5 bases). The germline V and J ends were trimmed by 8 bases and 1 base, with 9 bases remaining between them. The CDR3 spans 12 residues. Germline V gene sequence: CDR1 SNHLY, CDR2 FYNNEI. CDR3 in amino acids: CASVGDSYEQYF. The CDR3 DNA is TGTGCCAGCGTCGGGGATTCCTACGAGCAGTACTTC. Together with reference TRBV2 and TRBJ2-7, the CDR3 gives the full variable domain: EPEVTQTPSHQVTQMGQEVILRCVPISNHLYFYWYRQILGQKVEFLVSFYNNEISEKSEIFDDQFSVERPDGSNFTLKIRSTKLEDSAMYFCASVGDSYEQYFGPGTRLTVT.